This T cell receptor (beta chain) was identified during a study of beta chain features in type 1 diabetes. Study-wide findings and caveats: All four CD4+ subsets of Type 1 diabetes patients contained TCRB CDR3s that were moderately but significantly shorter.

This clone has only a few counts. The antigen is undetermined. J lost 0 bases, V lost 1 base, and 5 bases had no gene match. CDR3 size: 17 residues. The germline V gene encodes CDR1 SGHNT and CDR2 YYREEE (reference sequence). All sorted populations exceeded 95% purity. The sequenced template was cDNA made from the entire isolated RNA. Clones were read by immunoSEQ multiplex PCR, and TCRdb kept only the in-frame ones, dropping some. The repertoire includes approximately 300,000 clones, approximately 10% of them detected once, and under 0.02% sits in the top ten. Sequenced material: naive CD4+ T cells from blood. The receptor's source is a woman in her twenties or thirties in good health. This chain connects TRBV5-4 to TRBJ2-3, with TRBD2 matching 10 bases. This CDR3 reads CASSLKKLAGSTDTQYF. DNA for the CDR3: TGTGCCAGCAGCTTGAAGAAACTAGCGGGAAGCACAGATACGCAGTATTTT.